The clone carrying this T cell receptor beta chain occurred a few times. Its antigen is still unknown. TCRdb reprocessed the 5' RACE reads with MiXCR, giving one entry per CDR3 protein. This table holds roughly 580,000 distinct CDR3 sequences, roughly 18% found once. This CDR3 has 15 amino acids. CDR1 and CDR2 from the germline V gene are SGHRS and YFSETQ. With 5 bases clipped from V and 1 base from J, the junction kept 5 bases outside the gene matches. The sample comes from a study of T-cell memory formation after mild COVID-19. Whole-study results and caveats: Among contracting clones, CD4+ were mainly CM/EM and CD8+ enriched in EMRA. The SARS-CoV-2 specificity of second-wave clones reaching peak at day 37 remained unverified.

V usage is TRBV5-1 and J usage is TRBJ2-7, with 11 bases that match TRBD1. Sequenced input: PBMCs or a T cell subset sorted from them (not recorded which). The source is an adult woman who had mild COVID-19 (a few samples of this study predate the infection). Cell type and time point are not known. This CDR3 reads CASRPGQGESYEQYF. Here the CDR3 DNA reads TGCGCCAGCAGACCGGGACAGGGGGAATCCTACGAGCAGTACTTC. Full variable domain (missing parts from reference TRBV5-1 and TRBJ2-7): KAGVTQTPRYLIKTRGQQVTLSCSPISGHRSVSWYQQTPGQGLQFLFEYFSETQRNKGNFPGRFSGRQFSNSRSEMNVSTLELGDSALYLCASRPGQGESYEQYFGPGTRLTVT.